This TCR beta chain was identified during a study of OX40 agonist ivuxolimab in advanced cancers. The overall study: Averaging roughly 60 years in age, with a range of about 23 to 85, the cohort was approximately 87% male. Prior anti-PD-1, anti-PD-L1 or anti-CTLA-4 therapy was allowed; approximately 40% had some. Partial responses, seen in three patients, involved one hepatocellular carcinoma and two cutaneous melanomas.

General study points: Within 6 weeks, CD4+ and CD8+ blood T cells expanded clonally at 0.1 to 3.0 mg/kg.

The assay was immunoSEQ multiplex PCR, and TCRdb's table has in-frame clones only and misses some. The repertoire holds around 30,000 clones, with around 80% as singletons. Comments on this clone: What it recognizes is unknown.

Trimming took 1 base from V and 6 from J; bases not matched to a gene: 6. In germline, CDR1 is SGHAT, CDR2 FQNNGV. The CDR3 extends over 14 amino acids. This TCR was sampled from an adult with an advanced solid tumor such as melanoma, head and neck, liver or kidney cancer. The material was CD4+ or CD8+ T cells sorted from blood, obtained in a trial of the OX40 agonist ivuxolimab. This chain joins TRBV11-2 and TRBJ2-7; 7 bases align to TRBD1. DNA of the CDR3: TGTGCCAGCAGCTTAGGACAGGGAATGGGCGAGCAGTACTTC. This codes for CASSLGQGMGEQYF.